A single sample is the source of the 5 T cell receptor beta chains below, sequenced in a study of blood T cell repertoires in COVID-19. TCRdb's copy holds only in-frame clones and misses some; the assay was immunoSEQ multiplex PCR. The repertoire holds roughly 74,000 clones, with about 89% as singletons. Specimen: PBMCs or T cells enriched from blood (not recorded which). The origin of the receptors is a woman aged 45-60 years with acute COVID-19.

The sample holds one count of this clone. This sequence joins TRBV30 and TRBJ1-5; 8 nucleotides match TRBD1. V trimming: 5 bases; J trimming: 6 bases; junction bases outside the gene matches: 9. The CDR3 consists of 14 residues. Per the germline V gene, CDR1 is GTSNPN and CDR2 is SVGIG (reference sequence). CDR3 sequence (DNA): TGTGCCTGGGGCTTCGGACAGGGAAGTCAGCCCCAGCATTTT. Its protein is CAWGFGQGSQPQHF.

This clone showed up just once. The CDR3 region is CASSLYKGAYGTEAFF. For the CDR3, the DNA is TGTGCCAGCAGCTTATATAAGGGGGCCTACGGCACTGAAGCTTTCTTT. The V gene is TRBV7-9, the J gene TRBJ1-1, with TRBD1 matching over 7 bases. V dropped 2 bases and J dropped 4; count of bases not matched to a gene: 10. This CDR3 contains 16 residues. The germline V gene encodes CDR1 SEHNR and CDR2 FQNEAQ (reference sequence).

V gene TRBV7-3 combines with J gene TRBJ2-3; 9 positions match TRBD2. CDR1 SGHTA and CDR2 FQGTGA come from the germline V gene. V was clipped by 2 bases and J by 2 bases; unmatched bases: 5. The CDR3 sequence is 16 residues long. This CDR3 reads CASSLSLAGPTDTQYF. The CDR3 region has the DNA TGTGCCAGCAGCTTATCCCTAGCGGGACCCACAGATACGCAGTATTTT.

The chain employs TRBV4-2 and TRBJ2-1; 10 bases match TRBD2. Germline CDR1 is LGHNA and CDR2 is YNFKEQ. Trimming removed 0 bases from V and 4 bases from J; junction bases left unmatched: 3. CDR3 length equals 16 residues. CDR3 residues: CASSQDTSGKYNEQFF. The CDR3 region has the DNA TGTGCCAGCAGCCAAGATACTAGCGGGAAGTACAATGAGCAGTTCTTC.

The gene calls are TRBV5-4 and TRBJ1-1, with a weak D call TRBD1 (5 bases). The V gene lost 4 bases and the J gene lost 0 bases, with 19 bases spanning the gap. There are 17 residues in the CDR3. The germline V gene encodes CDR1 SGHNT and CDR2 YYREEE (reference sequence). DNA of the CDR3: TGTGCCAGCAGCCGATTCTCCGCGGCAGGGATGAACACTGAAGCTTTCTTT. This codes for CASSRFSAAGMNTEAFF. Combining the CDR3 with reference TRBV5-4 and TRBJ1-1 gives the whole variable domain ETGVTQSPTHLIKTRGQQVTLRCSSQSGHNTVSWYQQALGQGPQFIFQYYREEENGRGNFPPRFSGLQFPNYSSELNVNALELDDSALYLCASSRFSAAGMNTEAFFGQGTRLTVV.